A single sample gave rise to the 2 T cell receptor beta chains below, sequenced in a study of immune characterization of retroperitoneal liposarcoma. TCRdb re-called the PCR reads with MiXCR, one entry per CDR3 protein. This sample carries around 5,000 distinct CDR3 sequences, around 30% of them seen once, and the ten largest clones take approximately 26%. The sequenced sample consisted of tumor tissue. The receptors were sampled from a female donor with retroperitoneal liposarcoma.

This chain links TRBV6-1 with TRBJ1-4; D remains ambiguous. The V end was cut by 6 bases, the J end by 2 bases, with 13 bases between. The CDR3 has 15 residues. Germline lookup yields CDR1 MNHNS and CDR2 SASEGT. The CDR3 coding sequence is TGTGCCAGCAGCTTGAGCTATTCTACTAATGAAAAACTGTTTTTT. Its protein product is CASSLSYSTNEKLFF.

This clonotype was found a few times. The rearrangement uses TRBV6-1 and TRBJ2-5; unclear D gene. The end of the DNA fits TRBJ2-7 better, so the J call may be wrong. Germline lookup yields CDR1 MNHNS and CDR2 SASEGT. The length of the CDR3 is 14 residues. As DNA, the CDR3 is TGTGCCAGCAAAACCACATTTCAATCCTACGAGCAGTACTTC. Translating it yields CASKTTFQSYEQYF.